A selection of T cell receptor beta chains follows, all from one sample in a study of blood T cell repertoires in COVID-19. The repertoire was sequenced with immunoSEQ multiplex PCR; TCRdb's copy has only in-frame clones and lacks some. This sample has about 240,000 clones; more than 85% occur once, and the top ten carry 4.1%. The specimen was PBMCs or T cells enriched from blood (not recorded which). The receptors shown here come from a woman between 25 and 40 years old who had recovered from COVID-19. Both conserved end residues are part of each CDR3. D genes are given only for firm matches. Only some rows state a clone size, as once, few, many or a class for expanded clones.

J,size,D,V,CDR3,DNA
TRBJ1-3,NA,NA,TRBV5-1,CASSLAGFSGNTIYF,TGCGCCAGCAGCTTGGCAGGTTTCTCTGGAAACACCATATATTTT
TRBJ2-1,NA,NA,TRBV25-1,CASSEYRQGYEQFF,TGTGCCAGCAGTGAATATAGGCAGGGATATGAGCAGTTCTTC
TRBJ1-2,NA,NA,TRBV6-2/TRBV6-3,CASSYETNYGYTF,TGTGCCAGCAGTTACGAGACAAACTATGGCTACACCTTC
TRBJ1-2,NA,NA,TRBV9,CASSVVRGQGYTF,TGTGCCAGCAGCGTAGTAAGGGGCCAGGGCTACACCTTC
TRBJ2-7,NA,NA,TRBV19,CASTGNSNEQYF,TGTGCCAGTACCGGAAACAGCAACGAGCAGTACTTC
TRBJ2-1,NA,NA,TRBV6-1,CASSDPLVGFAEQFF,TGTGCCAGCAGTGACCCACTAGTGGGATTCGCTGAGCAGTTCTTC
TRBJ1-1,NA,NA,TRBV7-9,CAIRGGANTEAFF,TGTGCCATCCGTGGCGGGGCAAACACTGAAGCTTTCTTT
TRBJ1-2,NA,NA,TRBV18,CASSPDRQPQGYTF,TGTGCCAGCTCACCAGATAGACAGCCCCAGGGCTACACCTTC
TRBJ1-5,NA,TRBD1,TRBV27,CASSSSGTGGSQHF,TGTGCCAGCAGTTCCTCCGGGACAGGGGGGTCCCAGCATTTT
TRBJ2-3,NA,TRBD2,TRBV6-5,CASSPSGGAVGTQYF,TGTGCCAGCAGTCCTAGCGGGGGGGCAGTAGGGACGCAGTATTTT
TRBJ1-5,NA,NA,TRBV2,CASSEQGISNQPQHF,TGTGCCAGCAGTGAACAGGGGATTAGCAATCAGCCCCAGCATTTT
TRBJ1-6,NA,NA,TRBV7-3,CASSLTGTYNSPLHF,TGTGCCAGCAGCCTGACAGGCACCTATAATTCACCCCTCCACTTT
TRBJ2-2,NA,NA,TRBV5-1,CASENADRRTGELFF,TGCGCCAGCGAAAACGCCGACCGGAGGACCGGGGAGCTGTTTTTT
TRBJ1-5,NA,NA,TRBV28,CASSHGQFSNQPQHF,TGTGCCAGCAGTCACGGACAGTTTAGCAATCAGCCCCAGCATTTT
TRBJ1-4,NA,NA,TRBV28,CASSLWGVGRSEKLFF,TGTGCCAGCAGTTTATGGGGGGTAGGGAGGTCAGAAAAACTGTTTTTT
TRBJ2-5,NA,TRBD2,TRBV28,CASMISGRVETQYF,TGTGCCAGCATGATTAGCGGGAGGGTGGAGACCCAGTACTTC
TRBJ1-1,few,TRBD1,TRBV5-1,CASSLARQGTDTEAFF,TGCGCCAGCAGCTTGGCCCGACAGGGTACGGACACTGAAGCTTTCTTT
TRBJ2-5,NA,NA,TRBV30,CAWSVGQTVQETQYF,TGTGCCTGGAGTGTGGGACAAACCGTCCAAGAGACCCAGTACTTC
TRBJ2-1,NA,NA,TRBV6-5,CASSYSGSTYNEQFF,TGTGCCAGCAGTTACTCGGGCAGCACCTACAATGAGCAGTTCTTC
TRBJ2-1,NA,TRBD2,TRBV7-8,CASSTGLAGEQFF,TGTGCCAGCAGCACGGGACTAGCGGGTGAGCAGTTCTTC
TRBJ1-2,NA,TRBD1,TRBV7-2,CASSSGQAYGYTF,TGTGCCAGCAGCTCTGGACAGGCCTATGGCTACACCTTC
TRBJ1-2,NA,NA,TRBV19,CASSPGRGGMNYGYTF,TGTGCCAGTAGTCCTGGGCGAGGAGGGATGAACTATGGCTACACCTTC